This is a list of T cell receptor beta chains from one sample in a study of T cell repertoires in cytomegalovirus infection. TCRdb re-called the reads with MiXCR, one entry per CDR3 protein. The sample includes fewer than 300,000 distinct CDR3 sequences, roughly 23% of them seen just once. The sequenced material came from PBMCs. These receptors were collected from a human donor in good health (CMV status not recorded). Some clones in this sample may be carry-over from other donors' samples. The CDR3 runs from the conserved cysteine through the conserved F or W. D genes are given only for firm matches. Only some rows state a clone size, as once, few, many or a class for expanded clones.

NA	TRBV20-1	NA	TRBJ2-5	CSARRGGAKETQYF	TGCAGTGCCCGGAGGGGGGGGGCGAAAGAGACCCAGTACTTC
TRBD2	TRBV6-2/TRBV6-3	NA	TRBJ2-2	CASSSRLAPNTGELFF	TGTGCCAGCAGTTCCAGACTAGCGCCGAACACCGGGGAGCTGTTTTTT
NA	TRBV29-1	NA	TRBJ2-7	CSVEVGNSWEQYF	TGCAGCGTTGAAGTAGGTAACTCTTGGGAGCAGTACTTC
NA	TRBV11-3	few	TRBJ2-2	CASSSLASNTGELFF	TGTGCCAGCAGCTCCCTCGCTTCTAACACCGGGGAGCTGTTTTTT
NA	TRBV20-1	NA	TRBJ1-5	CSAGKIRGGNQPQHF	TGCAGTGCTGGGAAGATAAGGGGTGGCAATCAGCCCCAGCATTTT
TRBD1	TRBV5-1	NA	TRBJ2-1	CASSETGTTEQFF	TGCGCCAGCAGCGAGACAGGGACCACTGAGCAGTTCTTC
NA	TRBV20-1	few	TRBJ2-1	CSARDRGRGSNEQFF	TGCAGTGCTAGAGATCGAGGGAGAGGGAGCAATGAGCAGTTCTTC
NA	TRBV7-2	many	TRBJ1-1	CASSLNALWGTEAFF	TGTGCCAGCAGCTTAAACGCCCTTTGGGGCACTGAAGCTTTCTTT
NA	TRBV7-9	many	TRBJ1-1	CASSLVVTEAFF	TGTGCCAGCAGCTTAGTTGTTACTGAAGCTTTCTTT
NA	TRBV28	few	TRBJ1-1	CASSIQWRDTEAFF	TGTGCCAGCAGCATACAGTGGAGGGACACTGAAGCTTTCTTT
NA	TRBV6-1	many	TRBJ2-1	CASSAGTPRDEQFF	TGTGCCAGCAGTGCCGGGACCCCACGCGATGAGCAGTTCTTC
NA	TRBV6-6	few	TRBJ2-1	CASSLHNEQFF	TGTGCCAGCAGCCTACACAATGAGCAGTTCTTC
TRBD2	TRBV2	NA	TRBJ2-2	CASGGRARTGELFF	TGTGCCAGCGGTGGGAGGGCCAGAACCGGGGAGCTGTTTTTT
TRBD2	TRBV28	NA	TRBJ2-7	CASTAPLSGRVYEQYF	TGTGCCAGCACCGCCCCCTTAAGCGGGAGGGTCTACGAGCAGTACTTC
TRBD1	TRBV19	NA	TRBJ1-2	CVSRTGGRDYGYTF	TGTGTTTCCCGGACAGGGGGCCGGGACTATGGCTACACCTTC
TRBD1	TRBV3-1	NA	TRBJ1-1	CASSQVTGVTEAFF	TGTGCCAGCAGCCAAGTCACAGGGGTCACTGAAGCTTTCTTT
TRBD1	TRBV7-2	few	TRBJ2-1	CASSRGQINEQFF	TGTGCCAGCAGCCGGGGACAGATCAATGAGCAGTTCTTC
TRBD2	TRBV19	few	TRBJ2-2	CATKAGGPAGELFF	TGTGCCACCAAGGCGGGAGGGCCGGCCGGGGAGCTGTTTTTT
NA	TRBV28	few	TRBJ1-2	CASSPSVTYGYTF	TGTGCCAGCAGTCCGTCGGTGACCTATGGCTACACCTTC
TRBD1	TRBV28	few	TRBJ2-7	CASRTGLTYEQYF	TGTGCCAGCAGGACAGGGCTTACCTACGAGCAGTACTTC
TRBD2	TRBV14	NA	TRBJ2-1	CASSHRSGSWNEQFF	TGTGCCAGCAGCCACCGTAGCGGGAGTTGGAATGAGCAGTTCTTC
TRBD2	TRBV12-3/TRBV12-4	NA	TRBJ2-1	CASSPLTSGNFNEQFF	TGTGCCAGCAGTCCCCTGACTAGCGGGAATTTTAATGAGCAGTTCTTC
NA	TRBV11-2	many	TRBJ1-1	CASSFLVEAEAFF	TGTGCCAGCAGCTTCCTCGTTGAGGCTGAAGCTTTCTTT
NA	TRBV29-1	NA	TRBJ1-2	CSVEIDRNYGYTF	TGCAGCGTTGAAATCGACAGGAACTATGGCTACACCTTC
NA	TRBV20-1	few	TRBJ1-5	CSARPPGTPRETQHF	TGCAGTGCTAGACCGCCTGGGACTCCTCGTGAGACCCAGCATTTT
TRBD2	TRBV7-8	many	TRBJ2-1	CASSFPGLADKYNEQFF	TGTGCCAGCAGCTTTCCTGGACTAGCGGATAAGTACAATGAGCAGTTCTTC
TRBD2	TRBV25-1	many	TRBJ2-2	CASSLAGGSGTGELFF	TGTGCCAGCAGTTTAGCGGGAGGGAGCGGTACCGGGGAGCTGTTTTTT
NA	TRBV28	NA	TRBJ1-3	CASSSEWNTIYF	TGTGCCAGCAGTTCCGAGTGGAACACCATATATTTT
NA	TRBV23-1	NA	TRBJ2-3	CASSQAVSPTDTQYF	TGCGCCAGCAGTCAAGCGGTTTCGCCCACAGATACGCAGTATTTT
NA	TRBV11-2	NA	TRBJ1-1	CASSPPGATEAFF	TGTGCCAGCAGCCCCCCTGGGGCCACTGAAGCTTTCTTT
TRBD1	TRBV10-3	many	TRBJ1-1	CAISYAPMADRVGVNTEAFF	TGTGCCATCAGTTATGCCCCGATGGCGGACAGGGTGGGCGTGAACACTGAAGCTTTCTTT
NA	TRBV15	few	TRBJ1-5	CATSRENSILSNQPQHF	TGTGCCACCAGCAGAGAGAATTCGATCCTCAGCAATCAGCCCCAGCATTTT
TRBD2	TRBV5-1	once	TRBJ2-1	CASSLAGFNYNEQFF	TGCGCCAGCAGCTTAGCGGGATTTAATTACAATGAGCAGTTCTTC
NA	TRBV28	few	TRBJ1-1	CASSLLPRQAFF	TGTGCCAGCAGTTTACTCCCCCGCCAAGCTTTCTTT
NA	TRBV20-1	NA	TRBJ2-1	CSARQAREQFF	TGCAGTGCTAGACAGGCCCGAGAGCAGTTCTTC
NA	TRBV6-2/TRBV6-3	few	TRBJ2-1	CASRILGEQFF	TGTGCCAGCAGGATACTGGGCGAGCAGTTCTTC
NA	TRBV11-2	NA	TRBJ1-1	CASSLDGMNTEAFF	TGTGCCAGCAGCTTAGATGGGATGAACACTGAAGCTTTCTTT
NA	TRBV29-1	few	TRBJ2-7	CSVVPTSGEQYF	TGCAGCGTTGTCCCCACAAGCGGCGAGCAGTACTTC
NA	TRBV6-2/TRBV6-3	NA	TRBJ2-7	CATIQSYEQYF	TGTGCCACAATTCAAAGCTACGAGCAGTACTTC
NA	TRBV7-2	many	TRBJ1-4	CASSFIGGLTNEKLFF	TGTGCCAGCAGCTTTATAGGGGGTTTGACTAATGAAAAACTGTTTTTT
NA	TRBV11-2	NA	TRBJ2-7	CASSLNRWDSGFSEQYF	TGTGCCAGCAGCTTAAACCGATGGGACTCAGGTTTCAGCGAGCAGTACTTC